This TCR beta chain derives from a study of blood T cells in healthy people across ages. Study outcomes and limitations: With naive T cell percentage, TCR beta diversity showed a strong correlation.

A second PCR, run for about 7 to 11 cycles, used a sample-barcoded 5' primer plus a J-beta primer mix. TCRdb itself ran the 5' RACE reads through MiXCR, one entry per CDR3 protein. In the table there are around 820,000 distinct CDR3 sequences, around 25% of which are singletons. V gave up 3 bases and J gave up 0 bases, with 8 bases separating them. Germline lookup yields CDR1 DFQATT and CDR2 SNEGSKA (reference sequence). This CDR3 comprises 14 residues. This clonotype occurred a few times. Its specificity is unknown. The same data also went into a second study, on T cells of mothers and their children.

Sequencing input: blood. This receptor was obtained from a boy between 10 and 17 years old in good health. The chain carries TRBV20-1 and TRBJ1-4; D call uncertain. CDR3 sequence: CSASPDPTNEKLFF. CDR3 in DNA: TGCAGTGCTAGCCCCGATCCAACTAATGAAAAACTGTTTTTT.